The rows below give T cell receptor beta chains drawn from one sample of a study of cytomegalovirus exposure and HLA in healthy donors. Some clones are missing from TCRdb's copy, which holds only in-frame ones; the method was immunoSEQ multiplex PCR. The data hold around 200,000 clones, with 85% to 90% observed a single time. Input material: PBMCs. The source of these receptors is a woman between 18 and 29 years old in good health and CMV-seronegative. Each CDR3 is given with its conserved first and last residue.

TRBV2	14	TRBJ1-1	CASSEGTGITEAFF
TRBV7-6	15	TRBJ2-3	CASSKRGGFTDTQYF
TRBV7-6	16	TRBJ2-1	CASSSVGEGLSDEQFF
TRBV5-4	14	TRBJ2-5	CASSDGTDKETQYF
TRBV19	19	TRBJ2-3	CASSIDQWTSGSETDTQYF
TRBV5-1	14	TRBJ2-2	CASKAGAVTGELFF
TRBV2	13	TRBJ2-1	CASSDPAGNEQFF
TRBV4-1	15	TRBJ2-7	CASSQGGPGDYEQYF
TRBV28	14	TRBJ1-1	CASSLGQTNTEAFF
TRBV27	16	TRBJ2-5	CASSFKPGLLQETQYF
TRBV11-2	14	TRBJ2-5	CASSLAQGFPPQYF
TRBV4-1	17	TRBJ2-1	CASSQPSGPFSYNEQFF
TRBV28	14	TRBJ2-7	CASSPTSGTYEQYF
TRBV11-2	15	TRBJ2-5	CASSSGTGRQETQYF
TRBV28	17	TRBJ2-1	CASSRWVDRGRGNEQFF
TRBV7-3	15	TRBJ2-1	CASSFAAGTYNEQFF
TRBV6-1	14	TRBJ2-7	CASSSGRVFYEQYF
TRBV5-3	16	TRBJ1-2	CARSFITGWSNYGYTF
TRBV28	13	TRBJ1-5	CASSLIADQPQHF
TRBV6-1	17	TRBJ1-3	CASSEWGDFSSGNTIYF
TRBV28	14	TRBJ1-2	CASSLGRGVGGYTF
TRBV2	14	TRBJ2-3	CASKRGLGTDTQYF
TRBV2	13	TRBJ2-7	CASSVGIAYEQYF
TRBV19	17	TRBJ1-1	CASRYTGIRWMNTEAFF
TRBV27	15	TRBJ2-5	CASAHQDRVQETQYF
TRBV27	14	TRBJ1-3	CASSLQGSGNTIYF
TRBV28	14	TRBJ2-7	CASSSGSSAYEQYF
TRBV6-5	15	TRBJ2-1	CASSYGTSGYNEQFF
TRBV7-9	15	TRBJ2-1	CASTAPGLANNEQFF
TRBV7-2	13	TRBJ2-7	CASSLVAGGEQYF
TRBV4-1	19	TRBJ2-5	CASSQEGGTGAILKETQYF
TRBV10-3	14	TRBJ2-2	CAIRGSGKIGELFF
TRBV27	16	TRBJ2-3	CASSFIPGGSTDTQYF
TRBV29-1	14	TRBJ2-1	CSHHAGPRDNEQFF
TRBV28	13	TRBJ1-5	CASRQGTNQPQHF
TRBV6-1	15	TRBJ2-7	CASRPGLGRAHEQYF
TRBV28	12	TRBJ1-1	CASRPRGTEAFF
TRBV27	14	TRBJ2-7	CASGGQGVADEQYF
TRBV5-1	15	TRBJ2-7	CASGIERGGSYEQYF
TRBV28	13	TRBJ2-7	CASSYSESYEQYF
TRBV19	13	TRBJ1-5	CASSTGGNQPQHF
TRBV7-6	16	TRBJ2-1	CASSLALQRGYNEQFF
TRBV13	14	TRBJ2-7	CASSLPSVSYEQYF
TRBV28	15	TRBJ2-7	CASSSPGQGTDEQYF
TRBV7-2	19	TRBJ2-1	CASSFSSLAGGESYNEQFF
TRBV15	16	TRBJ1-3	CATSRGRGTGDITIYF
TRBV4-1	15	TRBJ2-7	CASSQEDRRSYEQYF
TRBV4-3	15	TRBJ2-1	CASSQERLAGGEQFF
TRBV4-1	14	TRBJ2-3	CASSQGGNQDTQYF
TRBV19	13	TRBJ1-5	CASNGQQNQPQHF
TRBV7-9	14	TRBJ2-1	CASSLRTGRGGQFF